The T cell receptor beta chain described here comes from a study of regulatory T cells in long-lasting Graves disease. J gave up 3 bases and V 3 bases, and 8 bases lay outside the gene matches. This CDR3 has 15 amino acids. Germline CDR1 reads DFQATT; CDR2 reads SNEGSKA (reference sequence). Time point meaning: newly diagnosed GD, antithyroid drugs for less than 3 months. RNA extracted from PBMCs served as the sequencing template. Diagnosing Graves' disease relied on the American Thyroid Association guidelines. This clonotype was counted between two and nine times. The antigen is undetermined. Findings of the study overall: The analysis examined peripheral blood only and excluded thyroid tissue.

iRepertoire HTBI primers and Arm-PCR of CDR3 regions built TCR beta libraries. One entry per CDR3 protein, called by TCRdb with MiXCR from the multiplex PCR reads. The sample contains 550,000 to 700,000 distinct CDR3 sequences, roughly a sixth of which appear only once. These data were also filed under a second study, of T cells in Graves' hyperthyroidism and ophthalmopathy. Per that study: When the TCR CDR3 underwent first-round RT-PCR, the HTBI primer set was used. Progression to ophthalmopathy was predicted a median of roughly 6.6 months early.

The input for sequencing was peripheral blood mononuclear cells (PBMCs), taken at new diagnosis, from a patient treated with antithyroid drugs. The J gene is TRBJ2-3, the V gene TRBV20-1; the match to TRBD2 covers 8 bases. The TCR was taken from a young man with Graves disease. The CDR3 region has the DNA TGCAGTGCTAGGGGCAGCGGGAGTCGTACAGATACGCAGTATTTT. Translation: CSARGSGSRTDTQYF.